The present entry profiles one TCR beta chain with its context. Its target is unknown. These data originate in a study of T cells after yellow fever vaccination. Notes on the study in general: Clones from primary vaccination mostly reappeared after the booster (96% CD4, less than 90% CD8). FACS-sorted repertoires might harbor abundant contaminating clonotypes from the bulk population.

5'RACE template switching produced TCR cDNA carrying a universal primer site and UMIs. TCRdb itself ran the 5' RACE reads through MiXCR, one entry per CDR3 protein. This table has 150,000 to 200,000 distinct CDR3 sequences, over 7% appearing once. The source is a man aged 18 to 35 who received the YFV17D yellow fever vaccine. Sequencing used CD8+ T cells sorted from PBMCs, obtained 45 days after the yellow fever booster vaccination.

The CDR3 protein is CASSFWGQGTEAFF. The CDR3, as DNA: TGTGCCAGCAGTTTCTGGGGGCAGGGCACTGAAGCTTTCTTT. The chain couples TRBV12-3 or TRBV12-4 to TRBJ1-1; possible D gene TRBD1, 6 bases. V was shortened by 3 bases and J by 4 bases, with 12 bases between the two germline ends. The CDR3 spans 14 residues.